This TCR beta chain emerged from a study of beta chain features in type 1 diabetes (dated by TCRdb to 2016 to 2018). For context, the study as a whole: Mean age, gender distribution, total cell number and subset yield were not different between patients and healthy donors. Naive and central memory subsets were obtained from all 30 or so donors, but regulatory and stem cell-like memory subsets were isolated from only 8 patients and 8 healthy donors. A total of under 120,000,000 sorted cells were examined across all samples, and RNA yield correlated strongly with the number of cells per subset. The study compared TCRB repertoires of sorted circulating CD4+ T cell subsets between recently diagnosed type 1 diabetes patients and matched healthy donors.

Overall study outcomes, separate from this receptor: Shorter templates might be favored by PCR, yet because patient and control samples were amplified and corrected together, any such skew would affect both groups equally. Because cDNA was sequenced instead of genomic DNA, highly expressing activated cells could be over-represented, though the groups showed no difference in activation or CD3 levels. Naive, central memory and regulatory TCRB repertoires appeared more similar among patients than among healthy donors. At VDJ recombination sites, patients with type 1 diabetes made fewer insertions and deleted more nucleotides, a pattern implying thymic rearrangement abnormalities. HLA sub-analyses involved small numbers of individuals, so any influence of HLA type on TCRB rearrangement remained unresolved. In all four CD4+ subsets, TCRB CDR3 length was moderately but significantly shorter in type 1 diabetes patients.

A note on this clone: There is no known antigen for this receptor. Base qualities are not recorded, but no much larger clone differs from it by a single base.

The High Capacity cDNA Reverse Transcription Kit was used to reverse transcribe all of the isolated RNA, meaning that expressed TCRB transcripts were what got sequenced. Deep immunoSEQ sequencing was applied to naive, central memory and regulatory T cell samples, giving an average of about 3.8 million total reads per sample. Sorted cells were lysed in RLT buffer and RNA was extracted with DNase-treated RNeasy Micro or Mini kits, depending on cell number. Each cell subset was processed separately to prevent cross-contamination, with patient and healthy donor samples processed together. TCRB sequences were amplified from cDNA with the immunoSEQ multiplex PCR, producing 87-bp fragments spanning the CDR3 region. Sequencing of the amplicons was done on the Illumina HiSeq platform. Concerning the study's data processing: Synthetic template baselines were used to correct PCR bias computationally, reads within Hamming distance 2 were collapsed, and singletons that could not be merged were discarded. Reads were aligned against IMGT to assign V, D and J genes, CDR3 length and insertions or deletions at six rearrangement sites. Within each subset, clonotype counts were normalized to sorted cell number, after which true diversity and Gini coefficients were computed with the tcR R package. The overlap coefficient, calculated on TCRB nucleotide sequences, was used to quantify repertoire sharing. TCRdb re-hosts the immuneACCESS table, in-frame sequences only. Its copies lack some clones; in the studies checked, an unresolved V gene accounts for under half of them, and the cause for the rest is not known. Clone size and the V and J calls come from that table; the DNA yielded D and trimming. Present in this sample are tens of thousands of clones, roughly 39% of which were seen just once. 1.4% of the sample belongs to the ten largest clones.

Each donor gave one peripheral blood draw, roughly 110 mL on average, collected into heparinised tubes. Using a panel that included CD45RO, CCR7, CD25, CD127, CD95 and CD27, naive, central memory, regulatory and stem cell-like memory CD4+ T cells were sorted on a BD FACSAria II. All sorted populations exceeded 95% purity. PBMCs were separated immediately by Lymphoprep density gradient centrifugation and were stained directly, without being cultured. So that batch effects would be minimized, each experiment stained and sorted samples in pairs, pairing one healthy donor with one patient. The cysteine opens and the phenylalanine closes a CDR3 of 16 amino acids. Only the CDR3 part of the read is kept: 48 bases, read in frame from the first base. CDR1 and CDR2, looked up from the germline V gene, are ENHRY and SYGVKD. Relative to germline, V is missing 3 bases and J is missing 4 bases, with 8 bases of the junction outside any gene match.

This receptor was obtained from a man aged 25 to 40 with type 1 diabetes. The sample taken for sequencing was Tregs from blood. The meaning of the sample's cell subset or site label: regulatory CD4+ T cells. The chain is made from TRBV10-3 and TRBJ2-5; 10 bases in between match TRBD2. The CDR3 protein sequence reads: CAISEGLAGAGETQYF. In nucleotide form, the sequence is TGTGCCATCAGTGAAGGGCTAGCGGGAGCTGGAGAGACCCAGTACTTC.